The sequence of this T cell receptor beta chain was determined in a study of shared clonotypes between healthy human individuals. Study-level points and caveats: The diversity represented, both genetic and in exposure history, was limited by few donors.

This CDR3 is built from 16 residues. V lost 4 bases, J lost 0 bases, and 12 bases lay in between. CDR1 and CDR2 from the germline V gene are MNHNS and SASEGT. Each replicate PCR on the sorted subsets used roughly 200 ng DNA (about 30,000 T cell genomes). The assay was immunoSEQ multiplex PCR, and TCRdb's table has in-frame clones only and misses some. The sample has millions of clones; approximately 94% are singletons. Note on this clone: Its target is not known.

The sample was naive CD4+ T cells sorted from blood. The subset is: CD45RA+ positively selected. The clonotype comes from a young man in good health. V and J are TRBV6-1 and TRBJ2-2, with a tentative D call TRBD2 (6 bases). The CDR3 DNA is TGTGCCAGCAGTGTACGGGGCGGGGCGAACACCGGGGAGCTGTTTTTT. Translation: CASSVRGGANTGELFF.